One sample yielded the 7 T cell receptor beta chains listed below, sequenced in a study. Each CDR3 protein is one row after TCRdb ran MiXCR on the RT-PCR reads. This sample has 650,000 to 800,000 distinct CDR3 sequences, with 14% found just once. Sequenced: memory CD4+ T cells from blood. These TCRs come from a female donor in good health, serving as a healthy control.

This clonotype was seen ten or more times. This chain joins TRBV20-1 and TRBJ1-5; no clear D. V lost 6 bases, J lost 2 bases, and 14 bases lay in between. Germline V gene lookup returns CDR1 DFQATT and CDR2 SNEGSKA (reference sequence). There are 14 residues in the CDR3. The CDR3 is CSAIRSVGNQPQHF. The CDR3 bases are TGCAGTGCCATAAGATCAGTCGGCAATCAGCCCCAGCATTTT.

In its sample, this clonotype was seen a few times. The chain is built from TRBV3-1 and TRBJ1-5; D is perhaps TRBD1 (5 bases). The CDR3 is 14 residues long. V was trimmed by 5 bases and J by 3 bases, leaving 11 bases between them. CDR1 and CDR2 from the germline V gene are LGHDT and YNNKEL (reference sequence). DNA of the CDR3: TGTGCCAGCAGCTTTGGGGGTGCCAATCAGCCCCAGCATTTT. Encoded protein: CASSFGGANQPQHF.

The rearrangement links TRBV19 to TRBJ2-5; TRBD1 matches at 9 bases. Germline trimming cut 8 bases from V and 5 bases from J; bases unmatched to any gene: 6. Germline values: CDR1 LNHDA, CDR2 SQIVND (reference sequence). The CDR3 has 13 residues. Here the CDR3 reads CASWDRVLETQYF. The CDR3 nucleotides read TGTGCCAGTTGGGACAGGGTTTTGGAGACCCAGTACTTC. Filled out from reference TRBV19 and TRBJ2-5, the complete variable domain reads DGGITQSPKYLFRKEGQNVTLSCEQNLNHDAMYWYRQDPGQGLRLIYYSQIVNDFQKGDIAEGYSVSREKKESFPLTVTSAQKNPTAFYLCASWDRVLETQYFGPGTRLLVL.

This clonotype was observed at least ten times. The CDR3 region is CSVDRGRTGELFF. The CDR3 DNA reads TGCAGCGTGGACAGGGGGAGGACCGGGGAGCTGTTTTTT. V usage is TRBV29-1 and J usage is TRBJ2-2; 10 nucleotides match TRBD1. CDR1 and CDR2 from the germline V gene are SQVTM and ANQGSEA. The V gene end was trimmed by 6 bases and the J gene end by 5 bases; junction bases not matched to a gene: 3. CDR3 size: 13 residues.

The CDR3 region is CASRPPGTLEQFF. The CDR3 bases are TGTGCCAGCAGGCCGCCCGGGACTCTCGAGCAGTTCTTC. This chain joins TRBV2 and TRBJ2-1; maybe TRBD2 (6 bases). This CDR3 has 13 residues. Between the trimmed V and J ends, which lost 6 bases and 10 bases, there was a span of 16 bases. Germline V gene lookup returns CDR1 SNHLY and CDR2 FYNNEI.

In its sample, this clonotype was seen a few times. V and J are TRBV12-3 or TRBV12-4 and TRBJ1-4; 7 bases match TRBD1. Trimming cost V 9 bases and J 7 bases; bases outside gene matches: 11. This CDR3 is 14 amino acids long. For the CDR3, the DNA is TGTGCCAGTACATACAGGGGTAGAAGTGAAAAACTGTTTTTT. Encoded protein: CASTYRGRSEKLFF.

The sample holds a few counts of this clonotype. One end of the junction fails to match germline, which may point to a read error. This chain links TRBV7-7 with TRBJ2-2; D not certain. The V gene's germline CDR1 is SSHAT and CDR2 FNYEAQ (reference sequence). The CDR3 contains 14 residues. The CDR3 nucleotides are TGTGCTAGCAGCAAAGACACCAACACCGGGGAGCTGTTTTTT. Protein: CASSKDTNTGELFF.